The 16 T cell receptor beta chains below all came from one sample that was sequenced in a study of vaccination effects on CD4 cells after COVID-19. Antigens for these TCRs are unknown. The repertoire was sequenced with immunoSEQ multiplex PCR; TCRdb's copy has only in-frame clones and lacks some. The sample has tens of thousands of clones, roughly three quarters seen once; the top ten hold 2%. Within the ViraFEST assay, antigen-specific CD4+ T cells underwent expansion with viral peptide pools prior to sequencing. Following culture for ten to eleven days, CD4+ T cells were isolated. The participants, recipients of two vaccine doses, got either BNT162b2 or mRNA-1273. Sequenced here: CD4+ T cells from PBMCs cultured with HCoV-OC43 spike peptides, sampled after COVID-19 vaccination. Subset denoted: HCoV-OC43 spike overlapping peptide pool stimulation. These TCRs come from a human donor who received a COVID-19 vaccine.

This clone has a handful of counts. This chain links TRBV6-5 with TRBJ2-1, with D hard to call. This CDR3 comprises 12 residues. The germline gives CDR1 MNHEY, CDR2 SVGAGI. V lost 6 bases and J lost 5, with 8 bases in between. For the CDR3, the DNA is TGTGCCAGCAGCTCCCGGGACAATGAGCAGTTCTTC. Translating gives CASSSRDNEQFF.

The chain employs TRBV7-2 and TRBJ1-5; D unresolved. V was trimmed by 2 bases and J by 4 bases, leaving 9 bases between them. Germline-derived CDR1 and CDR2 are SGHTA and FQGNSA. The CDR3 contains 14 residues. CDR3 DNA: TGTGCCAGCAGCTTAATGGGGTCAAATCAGCCCCAGCATTTT. Its protein is CASSLMGSNQPQHF. Full variable domain (missing parts from reference TRBV7-2 and TRBJ1-5): GAGVSQSPSNKVTEKGKDVELRCDPISGHTALYWYRQSLGQGLEFLIYFQGNSAPDKSGLPSDRFSAERTGGSVSTLTIQRTQQEDSAVYLCASSLMGSNQPQHFGDGTRLSIL.

This clone appeared a single time. The chain recombines TRBV11-2 with TRBJ1-2; D remains ambiguous. This CDR3 has 13 residues. Germline-derived CDR1 and CDR2 are SGHAT and FQNNGV. The V end was cut by 0 bases, the J end by 4 bases, with 6 bases between. CDR3 coding DNA: TGTGCCAGCAGCTTAGAATTGTTCTATGGCTACACCTTC. Its translation is CASSLELFYGYTF.

V usage is TRBV11-2 and J usage is TRBJ2-5; no reliable D call. From germline, CDR1 is SGHAT and CDR2 FQNNGV. V was shortened by 4 bases and J by 2 bases, with 17 bases between the two germline ends. The CDR3 is 16 residues long. The CDR3 region is CASSYTSPGLQETQYF. Written as DNA, the CDR3 is TGTGCCAGCAGCTATACGAGCCCCGGGTTGCAAGAGACCCAGTACTTC.

The rearrangement links TRBV6-6 to TRBJ1-6; D gene ambiguous. The CDR3 extends over 14 amino acids. CDR1 is MNHNY and CDR2 is SVGAGI in the germline V gene (reference sequence). V gave up 2 bases and J gave up 5 bases, with 7 bases separating them. DNA of the CDR3: TGTGCCAGCAGTTACCGACGGGATAATTCACCCCTCCACTTT. Translating it yields CASSYRRDNSPLHF.

The V and J genes are TRBV7-2 and TRBJ1-6; TRBD1 might be the D (5 bases). Per germline, CDR1 SGHTA and CDR2 FQGNSA. The V gene lost 5 bases and the J gene lost 10 bases, with 18 bases spanning the gap. The CDR3 has 15 residues. CDR3 in DNA: TGTGCCAGCAGCCCCCAGGAGGGGATAGGATCACCCCTCCACTTT. Its translation is CASSPQEGIGSPLHF.

The chain employs TRBV5-5 and TRBJ2-7, with TRBD2 matching over 9 bases. V lost 4 bases to trimming and J lost 4 bases; unmatched junction nucleotides: 6. Germline values: CDR1 SGHKS, CDR2 YYEKEE (reference sequence). The CDR3 has 14 residues. The CDR3 region is CASSIRLAAYEQYV. The CDR3 DNA sequence: TGTGCCAGCAGCATCCGACTAGCGGCTTACGAGCAGTACGTC.

In DNA, the CDR3 is TGTGCCTGGGCCCAGACAGGCTATAGCAATCAGCCCCAGCATTTT. This sequence encodes CAWAQTGYSNQPQHF. The V call is TRBV30, the J call TRBJ1-5; possibly TRBD1 for D (6 bases). The V gene's germline CDR1 is GTSNPN and CDR2 SVGIG (reference sequence). This CDR3 spans 15 amino acids. V lost 5 bases to trimming and J lost 0 bases, with 14 bases between them.

The CDR3 protein is CASSSIGQGAYNEQFF. CDR3 coding DNA: TGTGCCAGCAGTTCGATCGGACAGGGGGCATACAATGAGCAGTTCTTC. The chain couples TRBV27 to TRBJ2-1; 11 nucleotides align to TRBD1. The CDR3 sequence is 16 residues long. The trim removed 4 bases at V and 4 bases at J, leaving 6 bases unmatched. CDR1 is MNHEY, CDR2 SMNVEV, per germline (reference sequence).

In its sample, this clone was seen a few times. The chain joins TRBV9 to TRBJ1-1; no definite D call. V was pared by 7 bases and J by 5 bases, with 15 bases between. Germline lookup yields CDR1 SGDLS and CDR2 YYNGEE. The CDR3 runs 13 residues. The CDR3 loop reads CASSDQMGTEAFF. The CDR3 DNA reads as TGTGCCAGCTCCGACCAGATGGGGACTGAAGCTTTCTTT.

This clone was detected once. The chain recombines TRBV2 with TRBJ2-5; 7 nucleotides match TRBD1. CDR3 size: 14 residues. V shed 3 bases and J 4 bases; nucleotides not matched to a gene: 5. The germline gives CDR1 SNHLY, CDR2 FYNNEI. The CDR3 region has the DNA TGTGCCAGCAGTGATGAAGGGGGCGCAGAGACCCAGTACTTC. Encoded protein: CASSDEGGAETQYF.

V and J are TRBV2 and TRBJ1-1, with D maybe TRBD1 (6 bases). CDR1 is SNHLY, CDR2 FYNNEI, per germline. The CDR3 covers 14 residues. Trimming shortened V by 2 bases and J by 4 bases, and 11 bases separated the two germline ends. Written as DNA, the CDR3 is TGTGCCAGCAGTGAATGGGGGCGGAGCACTGAAGCTTTCTTT. Its translation: CASSEWGRSTEAFF.

The count of this clone is one. This chain joins TRBV4-1 and TRBJ1-5, with TRBD1 identical over 7 bases. This CDR3 has 17 residues. The V gene's germline CDR1 is MGHRA and CDR2 YSYEKL. The V segment lost 0 bases and the J segment 6 bases; nucleotides outside the gene matches: 11. CDR3 in DNA: TGCGCCAGCAGCCAAGATGAGACAGGGTTCTGGGGTCAGCCCCAGCATTTT. Its protein product is CASSQDETGFWGQPQHF.

CDR3 DNA: TGTGCCAGCAGCATACAATGGGGACAGGGGATTACCGGGGAGCTGTTTTTT. This sequence encodes CASSIQWGQGITGELFF. This chain links TRBV5-4 with TRBJ2-2; 10 bases match TRBD1. Trimming at V came to 4 bases and at J to 5 bases, leaving 11 bases not matched to a gene. Germline V gene sequence: CDR1 SGHNT, CDR2 YYREEE (reference sequence). The CDR3 length is 17 residues.

The chain couples TRBV3-1 (or the pseudogene TRBV3-2) to TRBJ1-2; 8 bases are shared with TRBD1. CDR3 length: 15 amino acids. J gave up 4 bases and V 4 bases, and 8 bases lay outside the gene matches. Germline CDR1 LGHDT, CDR2 YNNKEL (reference sequence). CDR3: CASSPRTGRSYGYTF. CDR3 DNA: TGTGCCAGCAGCCCGAGGACAGGGCGCAGCTATGGCTACACCTTC.

The chain combines TRBV5-4 with TRBJ2-3; either TRBD1 or TRBD2 may supply D (5 bases each). This CDR3 is 14 amino acids long. The germline V gene encodes CDR1 SGHNT and CDR2 YYREEE (reference sequence). V shed 0 bases and J shed 6 bases, with 11 bases lying between them. The CDR3 loop is CASSLDRSGDTQYF. Written as DNA, the CDR3 is TGTGCCAGCAGCTTGGACAGGTCGGGGGATACGCAGTATTTT.